The present TCR beta chain was sequenced within a study of STAT5B mutations in CD4+ large granular lymphocyte leukemia. Libraries were prepared by immunoSEQ multiplex PCR; TCRdb keeps only in-frame clonotypes and omits some of them. The sample lists around 9,000 clones; roughly 80% were seen once. This CDR3 contains 19 residues. CDR1 LNHDA and CDR2 SQIVND come from the germline V gene (reference sequence). V lost 1 base and J 1 base, leaving 20 bases between the germline ends. The TCR sequence derives from a man in his 60s with CD4+ T-cell large granular lymphocyte leukemia. This chain uses TRBV19 with TRBJ1-5; a possible D gene is TRBD1 (5 bases). Sequencing was done on a sample of PBMCs. The CDR3 region is CASSIAFRVPLGSNQPQHF. The CDR3 region has the DNA TGTGCCAGTAGTATAGCCTTCAGGGTTCCCCTCGGCAGCAATCAGCCCCAGCATTTT.